This TCR beta chain was recovered during a study of blood T cells in healthy people across ages. Study-wide context: Per two T cells, about one barcoded beta molecule was captured through template switching. Findings and caveats of the study: Naive and antigen-experienced cells could not be conclusively compared, given unsorted PBMCs.

This clonotype has just a few counts. Its antigen is currently unknown. Every donor provided 9.5 to 10 milliliters of peripheral blood. A minimum of 5 micrograms of total RNA was extracted per sample. The second PCR ran about 6 to 12 cycles with a sample-barcoded 5' primer and J-beta primers. TCRdb reanalysed the 5' RACE reads using MiXCR and keeps one entry per CDR3 protein. The sample carries fewer than 800,000 distinct CDR3 sequences, 49% recorded once. The CDR3 length is 14 residues. Germline CDR1 is SGHVS and CDR2 is FQNEAQ. V was shortened by 3 bases and J by 3 bases, with 10 bases between the two germline ends.

The material sequenced was blood. This chain joins TRBV7-8 and TRBJ2-3; possibly TRBD1 for D (6 bases). This TCR was sampled from a woman aged 55-70 years in good health. The CDR3 sequence: CASSFKGQTDTQYF. The CDR3 bases are TGTGCCAGCAGCTTCAAAGGACAGACAGATACGCAGTATTTT. The whole variable domain, filled in from reference TRBV7-8 and TRBJ2-3, reads GAGVSQSPRYKVAKRGQDVALRCDPISGHVSLFWYQQALGQGPEFLTYFQNEAQLDKSGLPSDRFFAERPEGSVSTLKIQRTQQEDSAVYLCASSFKGQTDTQYFGPGTRLTVL.